The rows below give T cell receptor beta chains drawn from one sample of a study of T cell responses to AZD1222 COVID-19 vaccine. Sequencing was performed with immunoSEQ multiplex PCR; in TCRdb, only in-frame clones are kept and a portion is missing. This table has fewer than 85,000 clones, roughly 85% appearing once. The sample consisted of peripheral blood, taken 28 days after the second AZD1222 dose. Receptor source: an adult who received the AZD1222 COVID-19 vaccine. The CDR3 runs from the conserved cysteine through the conserved F or W. The order of the fields is D gene, V gene, J gene, CDR3 protein. The D gene is left open where the match is weak.

D: NA; V: TRBV7-8; J: TRBJ1-5; CDR3: CASSLRAARNQPQHF
D: NA; V: TRBV5-6; J: TRBJ2-3; CDR3: CASSKQGTDTQYF
D: TRBD2; V: TRBV29-1; J: TRBJ2-7; CDR3: CSVGTSGGEQYF
D: TRBD2; V: TRBV3-1/TRBV3-2; J: TRBJ2-2; CDR3: CASSQAAGGPVGELFF
D: NA; V: TRBV19; J: TRBJ2-3; CDR3: CASSKGTQTDTQYF
D: TRBD2; V: TRBV6-5; J: TRBJ2-3; CDR3: CASSFREGTDTQYF
D: NA; V: TRBV5-1; J: TRBJ2-5; CDR3: CASSLSFETQYF
D: NA; V: TRBV7-3; J: TRBJ1-1; CDR3: CASSREDGTEAFF
D: NA; V: TRBV5-1; J: TRBJ2-1; CDR3: CASIEPGQNNEQFF
D: TRBD1; V: TRBV9; J: TRBJ1-4; CDR3: CASSVAGRTGGEKLFF
D: NA; V: TRBV7-8; J: TRBJ1-2; CDR3: CASSLVGGFIDYGYTF
D: NA; V: TRBV9; J: TRBJ2-7; CDR3: CASSVDVTYEQYF
D: TRBD1; V: TRBV7-2; J: TRBJ1-1; CDR3: CASSLGDRMNTEAFF
D: NA; V: TRBV6-5; J: TRBJ1-4; CDR3: CASRSGVDEKLFF
D: TRBD1; V: TRBV6-5; J: TRBJ1-2; CDR3: CASSYAGGISSGYTF
D: TRBD1; V: TRBV19; J: TRBJ1-1; CDR3: CASIAKGAPTEAFF
D: NA; V: TRBV5-4; J: TRBJ2-4; CDR3: CASSLVRAGRNIQYF
D: TRBD1; V: TRBV28; J: TRBJ1-2; CDR3: CASSSQGRGGYTF
D: NA; V: TRBV6-5; J: TRBJ2-3; CDR3: CASSYRPEDTQYF
D: NA; V: TRBV6-1; J: TRBJ1-3; CDR3: CASSEGRNSGNTIYF
D: NA; V: TRBV5-4; J: TRBJ2-1; CDR3: CASSLIGGEQFF
D: NA; V: TRBV28; J: TRBJ1-2; CDR3: CASSLNRGIVYGYTF
D: TRBD1; V: TRBV2; J: TRBJ1-5; CDR3: CASNGGTGGGQPQHF
D: NA; V: TRBV7-2; J: TRBJ2-7; CDR3: CASSISTASSYEQYF
D: TRBD1; V: TRBV3-1/TRBV3-2; J: TRBJ1-4; CDR3: CASSLQGAANEKLFF
D: NA; V: TRBV19; J: TRBJ1-1; CDR3: CASSIPGMKTEAFF
D: NA; V: TRBV2; J: TRBJ2-7; CDR3: CATEIAYEQYF
D: NA; V: TRBV9; J: TRBJ2-3; CDR3: CASSPGLSTDTQYF
D: NA; V: TRBV9; J: TRBJ2-5; CDR3: CASSPKAHTETQYF
D: NA; V: TRBV12-3/TRBV12-4; J: TRBJ2-3; CDR3: CASSLIPDTQYF
D: NA; V: TRBV5-4; J: TRBJ2-1; CDR3: CASSLGVLVNNEQFF
D: NA; V: TRBV6-5; J: TRBJ1-3; CDR3: CASTLLEGRGNTIYF
D: TRBD1; V: TRBV3-1/TRBV3-2; J: TRBJ1-5; CDR3: CASSHSDRGQPQHF
D: TRBD1; V: TRBV5-4; J: TRBJ1-2; CDR3: CASSYGQGPNYGYTF
D: NA; V: TRBV25-1; J: TRBJ1-2; CDR3: CASSARDIGYTF
D: NA; V: TRBV6-4; J: TRBJ1-1; CDR3: CASRKTQGPKNTEAFF
D: NA; V: TRBV7-2; J: TRBJ1-6; CDR3: CASSFGPGVSPLHF
D: TRBD1; V: TRBV6-2/TRBV6-3; J: TRBJ1-4; CDR3: CASSYSGQVEKLFF
D: NA; V: TRBV27; J: TRBJ1-3; CDR3: CASSWSGTGNTIYF
D: TRBD1; V: TRBV25-1; J: TRBJ1-1; CDR3: CASSERGDRGRKNTEAFF
D: NA; V: TRBV6-2/TRBV6-3; J: TRBJ1-1; CDR3: CASSITTNTEAFF